These 11 T cell receptor beta chains were all obtained from the same sample, sequenced in a study of T-cell memory formation after mild COVID-19. Each CDR3 protein gets one entry after TCRdb re-called the 5' RACE reads with MiXCR. The sample has some 130,000 distinct CDR3 sequences; 15% to 20% are singletons. Sequencing input: PBMCs or a T cell subset sorted from them (not recorded which). The receptors originated from an adult woman who had mild COVID-19 (a few samples of this study predate the infection). Cell type and time point are not known.

This clonotype was counted at least ten times. This sequence joins TRBV6-5 and TRBJ2-4, with 7 bases that match TRBD1. J gave up 5 bases and V 9 bases, and 10 bases lay outside the gene matches. Germline CDR1 and CDR2: MNHEY and SVGAGI. The CDR3 consists of 14 residues. The CDR3, as DNA: TGTGCCAGGTCCCCGACCGGGACAGAAAACATTCAGTACTTC. Translated, it gives CARSPTGTENIQYF.

In this sample, this clonotype turned up a few times. CDR3 sequence: CASSQFPSSYEQYF. As DNA, the CDR3 is TGTGCCAGCAGCCAATTCCCGTCCTCCTACGAGCAGTACTTC. The rearrangement joins TRBV16 to TRBJ2-7; D gene uncertain. V lost 1 base and J 0 bases, leaving 7 bases between the germline ends. The CDR3 covers 14 residues. Germline CDR1 and CDR2: KGHSY and FQNENV.

The sample holds a few counts of this clonotype. The rearrangement links TRBV2 to TRBJ1-5; a weak D match, TRBD1 (5 bases). CDR1 is SNHLY, CDR2 FYNNEI, per germline. The V end lost 6 bases, the J end lost 9 bases, and 18 bases lay between the germline ends. The length of the CDR3 is 14 residues. CDR3 region: CASRGGRALRPQHF. The CDR3 coding sequence is TGTGCCAGCAGGGGCGGCAGGGCCCTGAGGCCCCAGCATTTT.

CDR3 loop: CASSLSRGLDGYTF. CDR3 sequence (DNA): TGCGCCAGCAGCTTGTCCAGGGGTCTCGATGGCTACACCTTC. The chain employs TRBV5-1 and TRBJ1-2; D possibly corresponds to TRBD1 (6 bases). V shed 1 base and J shed 6 bases, with 13 bases lying between them. The length of the CDR3 is 14 residues. CDR1 is SGHRS and CDR2 is YFSETQ in the germline V gene.

V and J are TRBV5-1 and TRBJ2-2, with D tentatively TRBD1 or TRBD2 (5 bases each). Deletions cut 0 bases from V and 2 bases from J, with 8 bases between. Germline V gene sequence: CDR1 SGHRS, CDR2 YFSETQ. The CDR3 runs to 15 residues. In DNA form, the CDR3 reads TGCGCCAGCAGCTTGGCGGGGCAAAACACCGGGGAGCTGTTTTTT. Translating gives CASSLAGQNTGELFF.

This clonotype was counted a few times. The rearrangement joins TRBV20-1 to TRBJ1-6, with a tentative D call TRBD1 (6 bases). Per the germline V gene, CDR1 is DFQATT and CDR2 is SNEGSKA (reference sequence). The CDR3 has 13 amino acids. V was shortened by 6 bases and J by 0 bases, with 6 bases between the two germline ends. CDR3 in amino acids: CSARGSYNSPLHF. CDR3 DNA: TGCAGTGCCAGGGGCTCCTATAATTCACCCCTCCACTTT.

This clonotype has a handful of counts. The chain is built from TRBV12-3 or TRBV12-4 and TRBJ2-1, with a weak D call TRBD2 (5 bases). V lost 3 bases and J 8 bases, leaving 11 bases between the germline ends. This CDR3 is 13 amino acids long. The chain's CDR3 is CASSLQRVDEQFF. The CDR3 region has the DNA TGTGCCAGCAGTTTGCAGAGGGTCGATGAGCAGTTCTTC.

J is TRBJ1-2 and V is TRBV3-1; D is unclear. CDR1 and CDR2 (germline): LGHDT, YNNKEL (reference sequence). V lost 0 bases and J lost 4, with 6 bases in between. This CDR3 region has 13 residues. This CDR3 reads CASSQDIRYGYTF. The CDR3 nucleotides are TGTGCCAGCAGCCAAGATATACGCTATGGCTACACCTTC.

The rearrangement joins TRBV9 to TRBJ2-1; D is ambiguous. V was pared by 2 bases and J by 5 bases, with 8 bases between. This CDR3 spans 13 amino acids. The germline gives CDR1 SGDLS, CDR2 YYNGEE. CDR3 in amino acids: CASSVYMNNEQFF. CDR3 in DNA: TGTGCCAGCAGCGTTTATATGAACAATGAGCAGTTCTTC.

The V gene is TRBV5-1, the J gene TRBJ1-2; TRBD1 agrees at 7 bases. The CDR3 runs to 14 residues. With V trimmed by 2 bases and J by 4 bases, 5 bases remained unmatched. The germline V gene has CDR1 SGHRS and CDR2 YFSETQ. This CDR3 is CASSLGGAGYGYTF. The DNA for the CDR3 is TGCGCCAGCAGCTTAGGGGGCGCCGGCTATGGCTACACCTTC.

The chain carries TRBV15 and TRBJ1-2; D is perhaps TRBD1 (6 bases). In germline, CDR1 is LNHNV, CDR2 YYDKDF (reference sequence). The CDR3 is 16 amino acids. V shed 5 bases and J shed 4 bases, with 20 bases lying between them. The CDR3: CATSLRFGGSPYGYTF. CDR3 DNA: TGTGCCACCAGCTTACGGTTTGGGGGCTCCCCCTATGGCTACACCTTC.